The 29 T cell receptor beta chains below all came from one sample that was sequenced in a study of blood T cell repertoires in COVID-19 (TCRdb year 2020). The library was produced with the immunoSEQ multiplex PCR assay. Not all clones reach the TCRdb copy of this immuneACCESS table, which keeps in-frame sequences only. Checked studies attribute under half of the gap to unresolved V genes and leave the rest unexplained. The sample has about 300,000 clones on record, about nine tenths of them singletons. About 4% of the sample comes from the top ten. Input material: PBMCs or T cells enriched from blood (not recorded which). The receptors come from a man aged 30-40 years who had recovered from COVID-19.

The chain couples TRBV24-1 to TRBJ1-4; the match to TRBD1 covers 11 bases. The CDR3 length is 15 residues. In germline, CDR1 is KGHDR, CDR2 SFDVKD. With V trimmed by 5 bases and J by 8 bases, 6 bases remained unmatched. CDR3 DNA sequence: TGTGCCACCAGTGTCGGGACAGGGGGACAGGAAAAACTGTTTTTT. This translates into CATSVGTGGQEKLFF.

The chain combines TRBV3-1 (or the pseudogene TRBV3-2) with TRBJ2-7; 7 bases agree with TRBD1. J gave up 0 bases and V 4 bases, and 6 bases lay outside the gene matches. This CDR3 is built from 15 residues. Germline V gene lookup returns CDR1 LGHDT and CDR2 YNNKEL (reference sequence). CDR3 bases: TGTGCCAGCAGCCCCCAACAGGGGCCCTCCTACGAGCAGTACTTC. It codes for CASSPQQGPSYEQYF.

This chain links TRBV19 with TRBJ1-6, with TRBD1 matching 7 bases. The CDR3 contains 12 residues. CDR1 and CDR2 (germline): LNHDA, SQIVND (reference sequence). Trimming removed 6 bases from V and 10 bases from J; junction bases left unmatched: 3. For the CDR3, the DNA is TGTGCCAGTAGCAACAGGGGATCACCCCTCCACTTT. Translation gives CASSNRGSPLHF. Full variable domain (missing parts from reference TRBV19 and TRBJ1-6): DGGITQSPKYLFRKEGQNVTLSCEQNLNHDAMYWYRQDPGQGLRLIYYSQIVNDFQKGDIAEGYSVSREKKESFPLTVTSAQKNPTAFYLCASSNRGSPLHFGNGTRLTVT.

This chain links TRBV30 with TRBJ2-2; TRBD2 is a possible D gene (6 bases). The V and J ends lost 3 bases and 6 bases respectively, with 11 bases between them. The CDR3 extends over 13 amino acids. Germline values: CDR1 GTSNPN, CDR2 SVGIG (reference sequence). CDR3 amino acids: CAWRGWGAGELFF. In nucleotides, the CDR3 is TGTGCCTGGAGGGGATGGGGGGCCGGGGAGCTGTTTTTT. Combining the CDR3 with reference TRBV30 and TRBJ2-2 gives the whole variable domain SQTIHQWPATLVQPVGSPLSLECTVEGTSNPNLYWYRQAAGRGLQLLFYSVGIGQISSEVPQNLSASRPQDRQFILSSKKLLLSDSGFYLCAWRGWGAGELFFGEGSRLTVL.

V is TRBV7-8 and J is TRBJ2-7, with 7 bases aligning to TRBD1. The ends lost 5 bases at V and 4 bases at J; junction bases unmatched: 5. The CDR3 has 13 amino acids. Looked up from germline, CDR1 is SGHVS and CDR2 is FQNEAQ. CDR3 nucleotides: TGTGCCAGCAGCCCGACAGGGCCTTACGAGCAGTACTTC. Translated: CASSPTGPYEQYF.

The count of this clone is one. This chain connects TRBV28 to TRBJ2-7; 14 bases are shared with TRBD2. Germline values: CDR1 MDHEN, CDR2 SYDVKM. Germline trimming cut 4 bases from V and 4 bases from J; bases unmatched to any gene: 9. The CDR3 is 17 amino acids. The DNA for the CDR3 is TGTGCCAGCAGTTCCCAGACTAGCGGGAGGGCCCCGTACGAGCAGTACTTC. Translation: CASSSQTSGRAPYEQYF.

V and J are TRBV5-1 and TRBJ1-5; 7 nucleotides match TRBD1. V lost 0 bases and J lost 3; bases outside the gene matches: 3. The germline V gene has CDR1 SGHRS and CDR2 YFSETQ. This CDR3 has 15 residues. The CDR3 loop reads CASSLGDRDNQPQHF. The CDR3 region has the DNA TGCGCCAGCAGCTTGGGGGACAGAGACAATCAGCCCCAGCATTTT.

The chain joins TRBV15 to TRBJ2-7; 9 nucleotides line up with TRBD1. J gave up 0 bases and V 0 bases, and 0 bases lay outside the gene matches. The CDR3 consists of 15 residues. Germline lookup yields CDR1 LNHNV and CDR2 YYDKDF (reference sequence). This CDR3 is CATSRETGGSYEQYF. CDR3 coding DNA: TGTGCCACCAGCAGAGAGACAGGGGGCTCCTACGAGCAGTACTTC.

This chain joins TRBV5-1 and TRBJ2-1, with a tentative D call TRBD1 (5 bases). Trimming took off 1 base at V and 5 bases at J, with 10 bases between the two ends. The germline V gene has CDR1 SGHRS and CDR2 YFSETQ. This CDR3 region has 14 residues. The CDR3 loop reads CASSLLRANNEQFF. In DNA, the CDR3 is TGCGCCAGCAGCTTGCTCAGGGCAAACAATGAGCAGTTCTTC.

V is TRBV5-4 and J is TRBJ1-2, with TRBD1 matching 9 bases. Germline assignment: CDR1 SGHNT and CDR2 YYREEE (reference sequence). V was clipped by 4 bases and J by 7 bases; unmatched bases: 8. This CDR3 region has 14 residues. CDR3: CASSPRETGGGYTF. CDR3 bases: TGTGCCAGCAGCCCGCGGGAGACAGGGGGTGGCTACACCTTC.

The V gene is TRBV12-3 or TRBV12-4, the J gene TRBJ2-7; D may be TRBD1 (5 bases). CDR3 length: 12 residues. The V gene lost 8 bases and the J gene lost 0 bases, with 8 bases spanning the gap. The CDR3 protein is CASCRVSYEQYF. The CDR3, as DNA: TGTGCCAGCTGCAGGGTCTCCTACGAGCAGTACTTC.

Ten or more counts support this clone. V is TRBV9 and J is TRBJ1-2; 9 bases map to TRBD1. CDR1 is SGDLS, CDR2 YYNGEE, per germline. With V trimmed by 0 bases and J by 6 bases, 3 bases remained unmatched. This CDR3 comprises 14 residues. As DNA, the CDR3 is TGTGCCAGCAGCGTAGCTAGGACAGGGGATGGCTACACCTTC. It is translated as CASSVARTGDGYTF. Full variable domain (rest looked up from reference TRBV9 and TRBJ1-2): DSGVTQTPKHLITATGQRVTLRCSPRSGDLSVYWYQQSLDQGLQFLIQYYNGEERAKGNILERFSAQQFPDLHSELNLSSLELGDSALYFCASSVARTGDGYTFGSGTRLTVV.

The chain links TRBV24-1 to TRBJ2-5; D is perhaps TRBD2 (6 bases). The CDR3 spans 13 residues. The germline V gene has CDR1 KGHDR and CDR2 SFDVKD. Trimming left V 4 bases short and J 5 bases short, with 10 bases between. The CDR3 DNA follows: TGTGCCACCAGTGACCCGGGAGCGGAGACCCAGTACTTC. Amino acids: CATSDPGAETQYF.

The rearrangement links TRBV6-5 to TRBJ1-1; D possibly corresponds to TRBD1 (5 bases). Germline V gene lookup returns CDR1 MNHEY and CDR2 SVGAGI. The CDR3 totals 13 residues. The ends were cut back, 4 bases at V and 1 base at J, with 7 bases in the middle. In nucleotides, the CDR3 is TGTGCCAGCAGTTTGACAGAGAACACTGAAGCTTTCTTT. Amino acids: CASSLTENTEAFF.

The genes are TRBV5-1 and TRBJ1-2, with 7 positions matching TRBD1. Germline V gene data show CDR1 as SGHRS and CDR2 as YFSETQ. The J segment lost 3 bases and the V segment lost 4 bases, leaving 6 bases of the junction unmatched. CDR3 length: 14 residues. CDR3 in amino acids: CASSAWDSYYGYTF. The CDR3 region has the DNA TGCGCCAGCAGCGCTTGGGACAGCTACTATGGCTACACCTTC.

The rearrangement uses TRBV24-1 and TRBJ2-5, with D tentatively TRBD1 (6 bases). Germline loops: CDR1 KGHDR, CDR2 SFDVKD. V was trimmed by 9 bases and J by 5 bases, leaving 18 bases between them. The CDR3 loop spans 14 amino acids. CDR3 in amino acids: CATGGGYGEETQYF. In DNA, the CDR3 is TGTGCCACCGGGGGCGGATATGGAGAGGAGACCCAGTACTTC.

The J gene is TRBJ1-4, the V gene TRBV11-3; the D is unclear. Germline V gene lookup returns CDR1 SGHNT and CDR2 YENEEA. This CDR3 region has 16 residues. V lost 4 bases and J lost 10, with 22 bases in between. CDR3 sequence reads: CASSSLGEAADGKLFF. In nucleotides, the CDR3 is TGTGCCAGCAGCTCCTTGGGAGAGGCCGCCGATGGAAAACTGTTTTTT.

The DNA for the CDR3 is TGTGCCAGCTCACTACCAGGGGGCTCCGAAAGCGGGGAGCTGTTTTTT. It yields the protein CASSLPGGSESGELFF. This rearrangement joins TRBV18 to TRBJ2-2; 8 bases agree with TRBD1. Unmatched junction bases numbered 11, after V lost 4 bases and J lost 7 bases. Germline lookup yields CDR1 KGHSH and CDR2 LQKENI. The CDR3 has 16 residues.

V is TRBV29-1 and J is TRBJ1-4; maybe TRBD1 (5 bases). This CDR3 region has 15 residues. The V end lost 0 bases, the J end lost 5 bases, and 13 bases lay between the germline ends. CDR1 is SQVTM and CDR2 is ANQGSEA in the germline V gene. In DNA, the CDR3 is TGCAGCGTTGAAGATGGGGTCGGGGGGAATGAAAAACTGTTTTTT. It yields the protein CSVEDGVGGNEKLFF.

The J gene is TRBJ2-7, the V gene TRBV5-6, with a weak D call TRBD2 (5 bases). The V end was cut by 0 bases, the J end by 3 bases, with 13 bases between. This CDR3 is built from 15 residues. Per germline, CDR1 SGHDT and CDR2 YYEEEE. The CDR3, as DNA: TGTGCCAGCAGCTTGGCCGCGTTTCGGGGCTACGAGCAGTACTTC. Its translation: CASSLAAFRGYEQYF.

V and J are TRBV11-2 and TRBJ2-1; 12 nucleotides agree with TRBD2. Germline V gene lookup returns CDR1 SGHAT and CDR2 FQNNGV. This CDR3 comprises 13 residues. V lost 7 bases, J lost 14 bases, and 9 bases stayed unmatched. CDR3 nucleotides: TGTGCCAGCACCTCGACTAGCGGGGGCCGGGAGTTCTTC. The encoded protein is CASTSTSGGREFF.

This clone was seen only a few times. The V call is TRBV3-1 (or the pseudogene TRBV3-2), the J call TRBJ2-5; 8 bases are a match to TRBD2. The J segment lost 4 bases and the V segment lost 4 bases, leaving 14 bases of the junction unmatched. The CDR3 is 17 residues long. Looked up from germline, CDR1 is LGHDT and CDR2 is YNNKEL (reference sequence). CDR3 DNA: TGTGCCAGCAGCCTCGTTTTGGGGGCGGGAGGTCGAGAGACCCAGTACTTC. It yields the protein CASSLVLGAGGRETQYF.

The chain recombines TRBV11-1 with TRBJ1-2, with 8 bases aligning to TRBD1. This CDR3 has 14 residues. The germline CDR1 and CDR2 sequences are SGHAT and FQDESV (reference sequence). V dropped 5 bases and J dropped 7; count of bases not matched to a gene: 9. The CDR3 loop is CASSGRQGKSGYTF. The CDR3, as DNA: TGTGCCAGCAGCGGACGACAGGGGAAGTCTGGCTACACCTTC.

The chain is built from TRBV11-2 and TRBJ1-1; the D is unclear. The CDR3 has 12 amino acids. With 5 bases removed from V and 6 bases from J, the gap between germline ends came to 10 bases. Looked up from germline, CDR1 is SGHAT and CDR2 is FQNNGV. The CDR3, as DNA: TGTGCCAGCAGCCTTTCGGGTGCTGAAGCTTTCTTT. Translation: CASSLSGAEAFF.

The chain is built from TRBV7-2 and TRBJ1-2, with 8 bases matching TRBD1. The J segment lost 7 bases and the V segment lost 5 bases, leaving 6 bases of the junction unmatched. CDR3 size: 13 residues. Germline V gene lookup returns CDR1 SGHTA and CDR2 FQGNSA. The CDR3 DNA reads as TGTGCCAGCAGCATCAGGGGGCAGATTGGCTACACCTTC. Encoded protein: CASSIRGQIGYTF.

The chain carries TRBV6-5 and TRBJ2-5, with D possibly being TRBD1 (6 bases). The V gene's germline CDR1 is MNHEY and CDR2 SVGAGI. Trimming removed 1 base from V and 2 bases from J, with 8 bases in between. The CDR3 totals 14 residues. The CDR3 spells CASSYLRGQETQYF. The CDR3 nucleotides read TGTGCCAGCAGTTACTTGAGGGGGCAAGAGACCCAGTACTTC.

This clone was seen a single time. The J gene is TRBJ1-5, the V gene TRBV23-1, with 7 bases fitting TRBD1. TRBV23-1 is marked as an open reading frame, function uncertain. This CDR3 contains 17 residues. V was pared by 4 bases and J by 4 bases, with 13 bases of the junction left unmatched. The CDR3, as DNA: TGCGCCAGCAGTCCAAATCGGTTTGGGACAGCGAATCAGCCCCAGCATTTT. Residues: CASSPNRFGTANQPQHF.

The chain carries TRBV5-6 and TRBJ1-5; 7 bases map to TRBD1. Germline assignment: CDR1 SGHDT and CDR2 YYEEEE. The CDR3 runs 15 residues. V lost 0 bases and J lost 6; bases outside the gene matches: 6. The CDR3: CASSLGPAGGQPQHF. CDR3 nucleotides: TGTGCCAGCAGCTTGGGACCGGCAGGGGGTCAGCCCCAGCATTTT.

The V gene is TRBV5-1, the J gene TRBJ2-1; 8 bases fit TRBD2. The V and J ends lost 0 bases and 5 bases, in that order; junction bases with no gene match: 7. The CDR3 is 16 residues long. Germline CDR1 and CDR2: SGHRS and YFSETQ. The CDR3 sequence: CASSLAGAGGDNEQFF. CDR3 in DNA: TGCGCCAGCAGCTTGGCCGGTGCGGGGGGCGACAATGAGCAGTTCTTC.